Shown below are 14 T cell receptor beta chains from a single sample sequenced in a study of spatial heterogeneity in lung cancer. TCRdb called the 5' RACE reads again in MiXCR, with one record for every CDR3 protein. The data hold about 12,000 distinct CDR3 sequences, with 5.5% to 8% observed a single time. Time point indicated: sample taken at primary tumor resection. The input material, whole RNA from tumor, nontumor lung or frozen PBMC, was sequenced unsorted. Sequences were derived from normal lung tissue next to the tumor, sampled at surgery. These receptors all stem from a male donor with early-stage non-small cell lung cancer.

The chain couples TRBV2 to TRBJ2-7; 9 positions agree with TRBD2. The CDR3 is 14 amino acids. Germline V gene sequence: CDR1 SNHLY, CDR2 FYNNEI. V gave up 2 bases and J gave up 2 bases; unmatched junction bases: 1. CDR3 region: CASSEPSGTYEQYF. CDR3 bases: TGTGCCAGCAGTGAACCTAGCGGGACCTACGAGCAGTACTTC.

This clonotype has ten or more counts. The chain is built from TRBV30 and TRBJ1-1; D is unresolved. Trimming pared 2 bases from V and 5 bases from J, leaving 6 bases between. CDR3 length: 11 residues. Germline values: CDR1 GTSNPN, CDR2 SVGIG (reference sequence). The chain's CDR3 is CAWSQQTEAFF. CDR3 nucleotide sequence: TGTGCCTGGAGTCAGCAGACTGAAGCTTTCTTT.

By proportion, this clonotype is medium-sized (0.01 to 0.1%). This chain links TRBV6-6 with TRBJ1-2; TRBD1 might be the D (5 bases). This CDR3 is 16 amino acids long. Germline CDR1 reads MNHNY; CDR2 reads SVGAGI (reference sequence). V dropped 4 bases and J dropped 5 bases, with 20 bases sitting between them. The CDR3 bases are TGTGCCAGCAGTTTTGGAGGTGGGGCGTTGAGTTATGGCTACACCTTC. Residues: CASSFGGGALSYGYTF.

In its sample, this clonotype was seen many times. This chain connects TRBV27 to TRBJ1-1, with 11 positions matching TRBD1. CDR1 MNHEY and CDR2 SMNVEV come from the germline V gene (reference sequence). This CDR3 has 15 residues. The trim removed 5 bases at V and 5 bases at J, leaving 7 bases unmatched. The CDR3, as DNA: TGTGCCAGCAGTAAAGGACAGGGGGCGCCTACTGAAGCTTTCTTT. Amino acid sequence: CASSKGQGAPTEAFF.

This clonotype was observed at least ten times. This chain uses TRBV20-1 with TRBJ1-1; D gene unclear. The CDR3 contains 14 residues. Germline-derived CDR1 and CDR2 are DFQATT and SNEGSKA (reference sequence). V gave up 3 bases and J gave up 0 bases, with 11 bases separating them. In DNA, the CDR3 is TGCAGTGCTAGTTCCCTAGTCATGAACACTGAAGCTTTCTTT. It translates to CSASSLVMNTEAFF.

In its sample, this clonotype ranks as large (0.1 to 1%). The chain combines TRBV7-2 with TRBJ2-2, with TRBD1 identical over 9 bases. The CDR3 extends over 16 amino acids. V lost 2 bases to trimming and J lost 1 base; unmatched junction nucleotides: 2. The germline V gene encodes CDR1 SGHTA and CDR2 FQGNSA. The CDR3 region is CASSLWGQGNTGELFF. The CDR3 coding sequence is TGTGCCAGCAGCTTATGGGGACAGGGGAACACCGGGGAGCTGTTTTTT. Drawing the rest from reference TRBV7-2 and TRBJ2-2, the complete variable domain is GAGVSQSPSNKVTEKGKDVELRCDPISGHTALYWYRQSLGQGLEFLIYFQGNSAPDKSGLPSDRFSAERTGGSVSTLTIQRTQQEDSAVYLCASSLWGQGNTGELFFGEGSRLTVL.

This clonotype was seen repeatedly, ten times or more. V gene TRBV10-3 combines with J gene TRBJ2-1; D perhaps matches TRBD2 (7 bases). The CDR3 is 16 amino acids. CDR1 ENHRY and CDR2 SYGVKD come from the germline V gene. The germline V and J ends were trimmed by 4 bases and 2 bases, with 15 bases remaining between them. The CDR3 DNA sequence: TGTGCCATCAGTGGTCCGAAGGGGGGGACCTACAATGAGCAGTTCTTC. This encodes CAISGPKGGTYNEQFF.

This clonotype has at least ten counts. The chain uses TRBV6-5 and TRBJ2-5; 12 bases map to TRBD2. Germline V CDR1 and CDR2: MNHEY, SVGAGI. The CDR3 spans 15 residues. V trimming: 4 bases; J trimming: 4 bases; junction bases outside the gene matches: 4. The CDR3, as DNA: TGTGCCAGCAGTTTAAGACTAGCGGGAGTAGAGACCCAGTACTTC. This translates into CASSLRLAGVETQYF.

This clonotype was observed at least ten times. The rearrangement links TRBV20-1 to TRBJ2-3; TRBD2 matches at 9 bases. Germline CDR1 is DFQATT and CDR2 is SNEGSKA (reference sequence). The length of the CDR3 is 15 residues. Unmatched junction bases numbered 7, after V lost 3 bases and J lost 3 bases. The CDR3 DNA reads TGCAGTGCTAGTATAGTCCTAGCGGGAACAGATACGCAGTATTTT. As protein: CSASIVLAGTDTQYF.

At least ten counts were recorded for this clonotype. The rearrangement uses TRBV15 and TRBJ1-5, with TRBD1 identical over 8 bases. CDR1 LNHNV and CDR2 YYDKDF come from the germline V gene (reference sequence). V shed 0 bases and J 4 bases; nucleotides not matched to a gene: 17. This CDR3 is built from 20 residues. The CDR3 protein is CATSRDKSDRGLLLNQPQHF. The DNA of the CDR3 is TGTGCCACCAGCAGAGATAAAAGTGACAGGGGCTTACTTCTGAATCAGCCCCAGCATTTT.

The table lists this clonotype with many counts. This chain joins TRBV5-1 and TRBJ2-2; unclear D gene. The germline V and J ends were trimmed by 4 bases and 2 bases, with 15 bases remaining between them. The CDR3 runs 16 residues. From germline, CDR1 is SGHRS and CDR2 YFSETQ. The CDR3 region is CASSLTTSANTGELFF. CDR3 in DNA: TGCGCCAGCAGCCTAACGACAAGCGCCAACACCGGGGAGCTGTTTTTT.

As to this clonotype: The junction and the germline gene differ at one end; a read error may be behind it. CDR3: CASGEEGMGRGTQYF. CDR3 bases: TGTGCCAGCGGTGAAGAGGGAATGGGGAGGGGTACGCAGTATTTT. The V call is TRBV2, the J call TRBJ2-3; TRBD2 matches 7 bases. The CDR3 covers 15 residues. Germline V gene data show CDR1 as SNHLY and CDR2 as FYNNEI.

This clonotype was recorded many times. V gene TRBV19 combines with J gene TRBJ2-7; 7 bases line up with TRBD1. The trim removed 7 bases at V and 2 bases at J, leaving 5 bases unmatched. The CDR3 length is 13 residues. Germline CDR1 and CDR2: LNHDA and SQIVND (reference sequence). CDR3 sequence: CASNGDSPYEQYF. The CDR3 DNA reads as TGTGCCAGTAACGGGGACAGTCCCTACGAGCAGTACTTC.

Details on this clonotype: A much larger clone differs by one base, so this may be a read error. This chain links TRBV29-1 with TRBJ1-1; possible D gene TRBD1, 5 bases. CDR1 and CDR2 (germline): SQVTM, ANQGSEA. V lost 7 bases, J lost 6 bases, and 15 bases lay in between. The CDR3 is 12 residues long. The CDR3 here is CSGQGPGPEAFF. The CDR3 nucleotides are TGCAGCGGCCAGGGCCCGGGGCCTGAAGCTTTCTTT.